One and the same sample provided the 8 T cell receptor beta chains below, sequenced in a study of molecular identifiers for immune sequencing clone quantification. TCRdb fed the PCR reads into MiXCR, producing one record per CDR3 protein. The sample holds some 580,000 distinct CDR3 sequences, roughly 23% seen once. The sample comprised naive CD8+ T cells from blood, with Jurkat cell RNA spiked in. Subset given: FACS-sorted CD8+CD4-CCR7+CD45RA+ naive T cells. These receptors all stem from a human donor in good health. Some libraries in this study had Jurkat cell RNA spiked in.

This clonotype was recorded at least ten times. The rearrangement links TRBV20-1 to TRBJ2-5; D possibly corresponds to TRBD2 (7 bases). This CDR3 contains 16 residues. V shed 3 bases and J shed 0 bases, with 17 bases lying between them. From germline, CDR1 is DFQATT and CDR2 SNEGSKA (reference sequence). CDR3 amino acids: CSARKVEGGDQETQYF. CDR3 DNA: TGCAGTGCTAGGAAGGTTGAGGGGGGGGACCAAGAGACCCAGTACTTC.

On this clonotype itself: This clone may be a read error of a much larger clone one base away. The chain recombines TRBV4-3 with TRBJ1-3; D may be TRBD1 (5 bases). Trimming took 1 base from V and 1 from J, leaving 11 bases between them. The CDR3 length is 16 residues. Germline V gene data show CDR1 as LGHNA and CDR2 as YSLEER. The CDR3 nucleotides are TGCGCCAGCAGCCAAGGCGATCAGGGTTCTGGAAACACCATATATTTT. This codes for CASSQGDQGSGNTIYF.

This clonotype occurred many times. The CDR3 sequence: CASSSGRGTEAFF. The CDR3 nucleotides read TGTGCCAGCAGCTCAGGGAGAGGGACTGAAGCTTTCTTT. This chain joins TRBV5-6 and TRBJ1-1; TRBD1 might be the D (5 bases). Trimming took 3 bases from V and 5 from J, leaving 11 bases between them. There are 13 residues in the CDR3. Germline values: CDR1 SGHDT, CDR2 YYEEEE.

As regards this clonotype: The CDR3 end shows no conserved phenylalanine or tryptophan, and so a read error is likely. The chain carries TRBV13 and TRBJ1-2, with TRBD1 matching 8 bases. The germline V gene has CDR1 PRHDT and CDR2 FYEKMQ (reference sequence). The J segment lost 8 bases and the V segment lost 3 bases, leaving 5 bases of the junction unmatched. This CDR3 has 13 residues. The CDR3 reads CASSFRTGIGYTL. As DNA, the CDR3 is TGTGCCAGCAGCTTCCGGACAGGGATAGGCTACACCCTC.

The sample holds a few counts of this clonotype. The V call is TRBV4-1, the J call TRBJ2-2; 8 bases match TRBD2. Germline CDR1 MGHRA, CDR2 YSYEKL. CDR3 size: 18 residues. V lost 1 base, J lost 3 bases, and 10 bases stayed unmatched. Here the CDR3 reads CASSQVLSGGAYTGELFF. The CDR3 coding sequence is TGCGCCAGCAGCCAAGTTTTAAGCGGGGGTGCCTACACCGGGGAGCTGTTTTTT.

This chain links TRBV20-1 with TRBJ2-7; no clear D. The CDR3 sequence is 13 residues long. Looked up from germline, CDR1 is DFQATT and CDR2 is SNEGSKA (reference sequence). V was pared by 0 bases and J by 7 bases, with 13 bases between. The chain's CDR3 is CSARDGVLREQYF. The CDR3 DNA reads TGCAGTGCTAGAGATGGGGTTTTGCGAGAGCAGTACTTC.

In this sample, this clonotype turned up many times. This chain connects TRBV27 to TRBJ2-6, with unresolved D. With 5 bases removed from V and 2 bases from J, the gap between germline ends came to 7 bases. The CDR3 length is 14 residues. Germline values: CDR1 MNHEY, CDR2 SMNVEV (reference sequence). CDR3 DNA: TGTGCCAGCAGTCTCTCTCCTGGGGCCAACGTCCTGACTTTC. Protein sequence: CASSLSPGANVLTF.

Notes on this clonotype: A read error is possible here, since a much larger clone lies one base away. The genes are TRBV4-1 and TRBJ2-7; tentatively, D is TRBD1 (6 bases). V was cut by 1 base and J by 0 bases, with 7 bases left in between. The germline V gene encodes CDR1 MGHRA and CDR2 YSYEKL. This CDR3 contains 14 residues. The CDR3 protein is CASSQADSSYEQYF. CDR3 coding DNA: TGCGCCAGCAGCCAAGCGGACAGCTCCTACGAGCAGTACTTC.